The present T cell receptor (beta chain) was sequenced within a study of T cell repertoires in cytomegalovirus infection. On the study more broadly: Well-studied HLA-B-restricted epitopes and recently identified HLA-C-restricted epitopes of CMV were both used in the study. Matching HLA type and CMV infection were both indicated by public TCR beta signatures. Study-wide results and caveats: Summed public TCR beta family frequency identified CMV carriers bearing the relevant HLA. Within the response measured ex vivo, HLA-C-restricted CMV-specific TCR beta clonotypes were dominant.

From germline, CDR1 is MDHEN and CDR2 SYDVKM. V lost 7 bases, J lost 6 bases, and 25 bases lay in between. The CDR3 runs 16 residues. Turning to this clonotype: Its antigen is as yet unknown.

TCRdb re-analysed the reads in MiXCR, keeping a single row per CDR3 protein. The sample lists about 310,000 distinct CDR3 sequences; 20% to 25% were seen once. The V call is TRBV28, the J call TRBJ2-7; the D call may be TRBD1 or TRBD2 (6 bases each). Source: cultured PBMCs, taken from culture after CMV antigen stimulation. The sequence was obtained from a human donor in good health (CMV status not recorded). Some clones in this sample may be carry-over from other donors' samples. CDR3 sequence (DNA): TGTGCCAGCAACCCTTTCCTTGGACAGCCCGGGGGCGAGCAGTACTTC. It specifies CASNPFLGQPGGEQYF.